The sample holds a few counts of the clone carrying this T cell receptor (beta chain). What it recognizes is unknown. The CDR3 totals 18 residues. V was pared by 5 bases and J by 0 bases, with 20 bases between. From germline, CDR1 is MNHNS and CDR2 SASEGT. The record originates from a study of T-cell reconstitution after alpha-beta-depleted transplantation in children. Researchers prepared the TCRbeta library using unique molecular identifiers, the study reports. TCRdb ran MiXCR on the PCR reads and lists one entry per CDR3 protein. The repertoire consists of approximately 85,000 distinct CDR3 sequences, with 15% to 17% occurring once and the leading ten covering 15% to 20%. Regarding the study as a whole: There were some patients whose high TCRbeta diversity at day 60 came from surviving recipient T cells and thymic progenitors. By one year post-transplant, T-cell counts and diversity largely arose from T cells that were newly produced.

The origin of this receptor is a male patient aged 2-15 years who had a stem cell transplant for acute lymphoblastic leukemia, so the T cells may come from the graft donor. The chain is built from TRBV6-1 and TRBJ2-4; tentatively, D is TRBD1 or TRBD2 (5 bases each). The source material was PBMCs, mostly from graft donor cells, sampled 180 days after TCRalphabeta/CD19-depleted stem cell transplant. CDR3 nucleotide sequence: TGTGCCAGCAGTATAATTGGGGGAACCAGGGTAGCCAAAAACATTCAGTACTTC. Translating it yields CASSIIGGTRVAKNIQYF.